This T cell receptor (beta chain) was identified during a study of CD8 T cells in Susac syndrome. Random hexamers served to reverse transcribe roughly 0.5 to 1 ug RNA. Using its own MiXCR run on the immunoSEQ multiplex PCR reads, TCRdb lists one record per CDR3 protein. The table records 120,000 or so distinct CDR3 sequences, more than 85% of them present only once. Trimming removed 3 bases at V and 1 base at J, with 12 bases between. Germline CDR1 reads LNHDA; CDR2 reads SQIVND (reference sequence). CDR3 length equals 15 residues. This chain joins TRBV19 and TRBJ1-2; D may be TRBD1 (6 bases). The sample comprised CD4+ T cells from PBMCs. The clonotype originates from a human donor with multiple sclerosis. The DNA for the CDR3 is TGTGCCAGTAGTATGACGCAGGGGCGTAACTATGGCTACACCTTC. The encoded protein is CASSMTQGRNYGYTF.